This T cell receptor beta chain came from a study of a mutant IDH1 vaccine in newly diagnosed glioma. Background on the study: Standard pretreatment was either radiotherapy, temozolomide, or, for most, radiochemotherapy with temozolomide. Findings and limits, study-wide: Apparently unrelated to pseudoprogression were changes in the top peripheral T cell clonotypes.

As for time point: week 11, during vaccination. Every single dose of the vaccine, 300 ug of mutant IDH1 20-mer peptide, came with topical imiquimod. Note on this clone: The antigen remains undetermined.

Profiled with immunoSEQ multiplex PCR; TCRdb holds only in-frame clones, not every one. The table has about 66,000 clones, less than 85% seen once; the top ten hold approximately 9.5%. Germline lookup yields CDR1 MNHNY and CDR2 SVGAGI (reference sequence). There are 14 residues in the CDR3. Trimming left V 5 bases short and J 2 bases short, with 10 bases between. The material sequenced was PBMCs, taken from a glioma patient whose treatment included an IDH1 peptide vaccine. The TCR originated in a woman in her forties or fifties with glioma. This chain joins TRBV6-6 and TRBJ1-5, with D uncertain. CDR3 bases: TGTGCCAGCAGTCCGGGCATAGGCAATCAGCCCCAGCATTTT. Its translation is CASSPGIGNQPQHF.